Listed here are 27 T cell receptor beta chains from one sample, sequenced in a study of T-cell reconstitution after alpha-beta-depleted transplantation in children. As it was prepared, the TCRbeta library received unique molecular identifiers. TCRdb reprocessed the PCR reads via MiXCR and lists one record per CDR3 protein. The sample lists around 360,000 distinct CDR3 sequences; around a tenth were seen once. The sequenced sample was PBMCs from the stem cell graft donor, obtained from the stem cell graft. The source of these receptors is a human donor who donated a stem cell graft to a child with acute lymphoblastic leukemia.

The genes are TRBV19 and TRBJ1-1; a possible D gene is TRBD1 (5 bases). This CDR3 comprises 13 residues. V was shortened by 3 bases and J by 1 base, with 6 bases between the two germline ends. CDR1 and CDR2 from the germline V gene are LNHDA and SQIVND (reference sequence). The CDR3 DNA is TGTGCCAGTAGTATCGGGGGGAACACTGAAGCTTTCTTT. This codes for CASSIGGNTEAFF.

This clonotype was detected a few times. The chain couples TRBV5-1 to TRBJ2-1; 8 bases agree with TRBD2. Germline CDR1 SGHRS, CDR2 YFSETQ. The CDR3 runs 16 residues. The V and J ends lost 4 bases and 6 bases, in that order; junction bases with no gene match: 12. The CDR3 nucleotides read TGCGCCAGCAGCGCCGGGACTAGTCGGGGGCGCAATGAGCAGTTCTTC. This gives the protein CASSAGTSRGRNEQFF.

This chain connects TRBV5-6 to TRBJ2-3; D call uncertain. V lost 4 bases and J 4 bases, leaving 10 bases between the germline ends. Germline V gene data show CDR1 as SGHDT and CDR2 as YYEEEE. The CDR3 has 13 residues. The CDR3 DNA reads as TGTGCCAGCAGCCAATCAGAGGCAGATACGCAGTATTTT. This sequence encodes CASSQSEADTQYF.

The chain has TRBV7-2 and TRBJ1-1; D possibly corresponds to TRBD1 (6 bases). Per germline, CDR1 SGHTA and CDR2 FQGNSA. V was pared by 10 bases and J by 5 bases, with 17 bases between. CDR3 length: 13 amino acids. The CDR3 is CAIQVWGQTEAFF. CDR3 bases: TGTGCCATACAGGTCTGGGGGCAAACTGAAGCTTTCTTT.

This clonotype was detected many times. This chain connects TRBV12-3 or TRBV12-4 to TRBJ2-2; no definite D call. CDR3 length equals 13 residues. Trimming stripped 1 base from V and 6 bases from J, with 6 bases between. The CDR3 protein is CASSLEKAGELFF. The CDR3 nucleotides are TGTGCCAGCAGTTTAGAGAAGGCCGGGGAGCTGTTTTTT.

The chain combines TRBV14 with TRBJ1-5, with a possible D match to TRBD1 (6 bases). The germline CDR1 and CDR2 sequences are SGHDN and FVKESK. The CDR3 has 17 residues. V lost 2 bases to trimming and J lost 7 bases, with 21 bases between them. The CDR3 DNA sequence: TGTGCCAGCAGCCAATGGGACCCTCACAGGGTGAACCAGCCCCAGCATTTT. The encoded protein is CASSQWDPHRVNQPQHF.

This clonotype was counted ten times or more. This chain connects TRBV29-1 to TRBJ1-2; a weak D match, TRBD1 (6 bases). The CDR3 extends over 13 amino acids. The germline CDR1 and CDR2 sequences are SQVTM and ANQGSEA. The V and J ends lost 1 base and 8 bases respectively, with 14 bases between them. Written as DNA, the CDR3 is TGCAGCGTTGAAGCAGGGGTGGTGGGCGGCTACACCTTC. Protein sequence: CSVEAGVVGGYTF.

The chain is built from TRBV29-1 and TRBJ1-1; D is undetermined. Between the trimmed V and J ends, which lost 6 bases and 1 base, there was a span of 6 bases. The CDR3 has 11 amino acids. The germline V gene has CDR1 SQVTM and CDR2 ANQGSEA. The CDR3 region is CSVTENTEAFF. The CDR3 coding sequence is TGCAGCGTAACAGAGAACACTGAAGCTTTCTTT.

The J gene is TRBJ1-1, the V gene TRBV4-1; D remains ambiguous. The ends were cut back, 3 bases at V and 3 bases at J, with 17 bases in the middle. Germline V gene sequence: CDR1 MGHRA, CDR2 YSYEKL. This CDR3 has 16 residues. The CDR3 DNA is TGCGCCAGCAGCCATCAACTTAGGGCCGGAGACACTGAAGCTTTCTTT. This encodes CASSHQLRAGDTEAFF.

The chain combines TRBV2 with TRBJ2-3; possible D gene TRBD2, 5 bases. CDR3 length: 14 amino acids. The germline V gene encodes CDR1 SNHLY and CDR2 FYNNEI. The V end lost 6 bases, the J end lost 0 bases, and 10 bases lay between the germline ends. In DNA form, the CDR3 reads TGTGCCAGCAGGTCTGGCGGGAGCACAGATACGCAGTATTTT. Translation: CASRSGGSTDTQYF.

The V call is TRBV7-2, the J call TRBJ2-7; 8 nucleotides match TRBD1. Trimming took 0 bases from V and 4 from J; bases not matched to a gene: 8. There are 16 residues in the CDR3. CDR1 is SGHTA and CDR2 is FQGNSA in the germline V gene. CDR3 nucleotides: TGTGCCAGCAGCTTAGCGCTGGGCAGGGGGCGATACGAGCAGTACTTC. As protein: CASSLALGRGRYEQYF. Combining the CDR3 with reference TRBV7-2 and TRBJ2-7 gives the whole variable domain GAGVSQSPSNKVTEKGKDVELRCDPISGHTALYWYRQSLGQGLEFLIYFQGNSAPDKSGLPSDRFSAERTGGSVSTLTIQRTQQEDSAVYLCASSLALGRGRYEQYFGPGTRLTVT.

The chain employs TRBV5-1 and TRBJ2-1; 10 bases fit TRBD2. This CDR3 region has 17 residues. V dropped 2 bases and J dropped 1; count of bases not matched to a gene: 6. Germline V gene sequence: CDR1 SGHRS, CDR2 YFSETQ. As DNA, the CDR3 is TGCGCCAGCAGCTTTGGAACTAGCGGGACGTCCTACAATGAGCAGTTCTTC. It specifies CASSFGTSGTSYNEQFF. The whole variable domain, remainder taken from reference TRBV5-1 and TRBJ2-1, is KAGVTQTPRYLIKTRGQQVTLSCSPISGHRSVSWYQQTPGQGLQFLFEYFSETQRNKGNFPGRFSGRQFSNSRSEMNVSTLELGDSALYLCASSFGTSGTSYNEQFFGPGTRLTVL.

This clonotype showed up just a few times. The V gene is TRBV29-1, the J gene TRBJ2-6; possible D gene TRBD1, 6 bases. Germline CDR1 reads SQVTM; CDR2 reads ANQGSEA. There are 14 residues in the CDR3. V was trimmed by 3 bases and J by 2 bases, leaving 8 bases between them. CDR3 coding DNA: TGCAGCGTTGACGGACAGACTGGGGCCAACGTCCTGACTTTC. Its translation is CSVDGQTGANVLTF.

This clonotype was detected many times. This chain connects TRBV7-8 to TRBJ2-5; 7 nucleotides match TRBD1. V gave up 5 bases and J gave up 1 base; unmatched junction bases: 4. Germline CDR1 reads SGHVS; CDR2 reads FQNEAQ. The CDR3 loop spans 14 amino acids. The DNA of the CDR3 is TGTGCCAGCAGCACCGGGACAGCCCAAGAGACCCAGTACTTC. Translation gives CASSTGTAQETQYF.

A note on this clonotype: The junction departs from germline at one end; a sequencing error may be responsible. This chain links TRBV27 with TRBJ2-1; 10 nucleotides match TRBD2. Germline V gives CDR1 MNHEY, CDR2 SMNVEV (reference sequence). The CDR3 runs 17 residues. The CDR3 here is CASSWLPGTSAYNEHFF. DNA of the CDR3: TGTGCCAGCAGTTGGCTACCCGGGACTAGCGCATACAATGAGCACTTCTTC.

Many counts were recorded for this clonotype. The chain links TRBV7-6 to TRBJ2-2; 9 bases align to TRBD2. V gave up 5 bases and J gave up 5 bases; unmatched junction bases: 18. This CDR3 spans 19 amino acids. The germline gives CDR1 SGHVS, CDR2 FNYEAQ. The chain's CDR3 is CASSPNVGLAGKRTGELFF. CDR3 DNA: TGTGCCAGCAGCCCTAACGTCGGGCTAGCGGGAAAGAGGACCGGGGAGCTGTTTTTT.

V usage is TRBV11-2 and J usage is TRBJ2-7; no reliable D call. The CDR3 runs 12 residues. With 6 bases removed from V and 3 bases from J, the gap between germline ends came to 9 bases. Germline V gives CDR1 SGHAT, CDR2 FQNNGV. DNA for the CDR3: TGTGCCAGCAGTCCTCCGCTCTACGAGCAGTACTTC. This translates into CASSPPLYEQYF.

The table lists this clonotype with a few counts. The CDR3 nucleotides read TGCGCCAGCAGACCCGGGACAGGGACAGATACGCAGTATTTT. This gives the protein CASRPGTGTDTQYF. This chain uses TRBV5-1 with TRBJ2-3; 9 positions agree with TRBD1. This CDR3 contains 14 residues. Germline lookup yields CDR1 SGHRS and CDR2 YFSETQ. V trimming: 5 bases; J trimming: 3 bases; junction bases outside the gene matches: 4.

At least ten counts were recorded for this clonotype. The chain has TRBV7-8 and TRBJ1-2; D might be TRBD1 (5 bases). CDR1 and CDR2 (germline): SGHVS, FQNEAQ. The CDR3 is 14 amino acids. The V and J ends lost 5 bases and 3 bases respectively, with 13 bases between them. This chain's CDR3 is CASSAAPGDYGYTF. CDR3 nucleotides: TGTGCCAGCAGCGCCGCGCCGGGGGACTATGGCTACACCTTC.

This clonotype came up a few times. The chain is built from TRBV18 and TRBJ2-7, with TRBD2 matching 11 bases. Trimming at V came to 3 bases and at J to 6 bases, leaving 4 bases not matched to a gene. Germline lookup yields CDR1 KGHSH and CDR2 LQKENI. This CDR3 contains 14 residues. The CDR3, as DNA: TGTGCCAGCTCACCGTCTAGCGGGAGGTGCGAGCAGTACTTC. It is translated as CASSPSSGRCEQYF.

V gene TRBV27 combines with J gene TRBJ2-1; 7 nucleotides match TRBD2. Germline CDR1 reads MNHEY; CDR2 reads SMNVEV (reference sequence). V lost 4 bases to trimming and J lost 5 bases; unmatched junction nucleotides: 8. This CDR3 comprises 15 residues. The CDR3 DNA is TGTGCCAGCAGTTCTGAGGGAGGGCCCCACAATGAGCAGTTCTTC. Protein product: CASSSEGGPHNEQFF.

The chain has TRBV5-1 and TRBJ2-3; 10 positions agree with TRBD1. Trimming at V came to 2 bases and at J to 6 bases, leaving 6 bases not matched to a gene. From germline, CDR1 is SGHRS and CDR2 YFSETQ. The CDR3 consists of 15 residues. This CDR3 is CASSFGTGAEDTQYF. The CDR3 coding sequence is TGCGCCAGCAGCTTCGGGACAGGGGCGGAGGATACGCAGTATTTT.

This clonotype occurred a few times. The CDR3, as DNA: TGCGCCAGCAGCTTGGAGCTAGCGGGAGCCTCCGGGGAGCTGTTTTTT. Protein: CASSLELAGASGELFF. The chain joins TRBV5-1 to TRBJ2-2; TRBD2 agrees at 10 bases. After removal of 0 bases from V and 6 bases from J, the junction contained 5 bases not matched to a gene. The CDR3 extends over 16 amino acids. Germline CDR1 is SGHRS and CDR2 is YFSETQ.

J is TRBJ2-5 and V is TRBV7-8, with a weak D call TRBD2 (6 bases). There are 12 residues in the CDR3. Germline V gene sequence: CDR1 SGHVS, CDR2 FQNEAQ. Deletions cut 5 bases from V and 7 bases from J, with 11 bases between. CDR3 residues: CASSPGRGTQYF. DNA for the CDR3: TGTGCCAGCAGCCCCGGGAGAGGGACCCAGTACTTC.

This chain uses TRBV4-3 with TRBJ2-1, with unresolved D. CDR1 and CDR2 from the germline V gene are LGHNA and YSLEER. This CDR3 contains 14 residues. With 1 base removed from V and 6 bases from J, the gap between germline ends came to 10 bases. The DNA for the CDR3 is TGCGCCAGCAGCCAAGCTGCCGGCTTCAATGAGCAGTTCTTC. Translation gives CASSQAAGFNEQFF.

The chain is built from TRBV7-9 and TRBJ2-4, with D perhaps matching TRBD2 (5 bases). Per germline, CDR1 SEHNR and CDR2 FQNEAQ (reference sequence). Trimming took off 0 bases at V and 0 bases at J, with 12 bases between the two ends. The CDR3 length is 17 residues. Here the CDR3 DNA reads TGTGCCAGCAGCTTAGCGGTGGGGAGTTTAGCCAAAAACATTCAGTACTTC. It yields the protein CASSLAVGSLAKNIQYF.

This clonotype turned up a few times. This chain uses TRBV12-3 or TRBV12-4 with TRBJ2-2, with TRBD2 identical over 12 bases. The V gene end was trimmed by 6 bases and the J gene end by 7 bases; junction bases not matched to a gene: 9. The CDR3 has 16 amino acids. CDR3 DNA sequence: TGTGCCAGCAGAGGACAGGGACTAGCGGGCGGCGGGGAGCTGTTTTTT. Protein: CASRGQGLAGGGELFF.